One and the same sample provided the 28 T cell receptor beta chains below, sequenced in a study of identical twins. TCRdb independently ran MiXCR on the 5' RACE reads; one entry per CDR3 protein. The table records roughly 200,000 distinct CDR3 sequences, around a sixth of them present only once. These data also featured in a second study, about T cells expressing NK-cell markers.

The sample consisted of CD8+ T cells sorted from blood. These receptors came from a woman aged 18-29 years in good health.

The gene calls are TRBV2 and TRBJ2-3; TRBD1 or TRBD2 may be the D gene (5 bases each). CDR3 length equals 13 residues. Per the germline V gene, CDR1 is SNHLY and CDR2 is FYNNEI. V lost 7 bases to trimming and J lost 6 bases, with 14 bases between them. For the CDR3, the DNA is TGTGCCAGCACGGGGACCCCGGGGGATACGCAGTATTTT. Translation gives CASTGTPGDTQYF.

This chain links TRBV18 with TRBJ2-1; 9 bases line up with TRBD2. The CDR3 sequence is 14 residues long. Germline values: CDR1 KGHSH, CDR2 LQKENI. With V trimmed by 3 bases and J by 4 bases, 1 base remained unmatched. This CDR3 reads CASSPSGRYNEQFF. CDR3 in DNA: TGTGCCAGCTCACCTAGCGGGAGATACAATGAGCAGTTCTTC.

This clonotype showed up just a few times. The CDR3 here is CSAIPAGVTGNTIYF. CDR3 sequence (DNA): TGCAGTGCTATACCCGCCGGGGTAACGGGAAACACCATATATTTT. The chain carries TRBV20-1 and TRBJ1-3, with D unresolved. The CDR3 contains 15 residues. Trimming removed 4 bases from V and 4 bases from J, with 17 bases in between. The germline V gene has CDR1 DFQATT and CDR2 SNEGSKA (reference sequence).

This clonotype has a handful of counts. CDR3 DNA: TGTGCCAGCAGCGACGGGGGGTCTAGCACAGATACGCAGTATTTT. This translates into CASSDGGSSTDTQYF. V usage is TRBV9 and J usage is TRBJ2-3; TRBD2 aligns across 7 bases. The germline gives CDR1 SGDLS, CDR2 YYNGEE. The CDR3 has 15 amino acids. After removal of 3 bases from V and 0 bases from J, the junction contained 4 bases not matched to a gene.

CDR3 sequence reads: CASSQRREAYSYEQYF. The CDR3 DNA reads as TGTGCCAGCAGCCAAAGACGAGAGGCGTACTCCTACGAGCAGTACTTC. The chain is built from TRBV3-1 and TRBJ2-7; D call uncertain. Germline assignment: CDR1 LGHDT and CDR2 YNNKEL (reference sequence). The CDR3 is 16 amino acids. Between the trimmed V and J ends, which lost 2 bases and 0 bases, there was a span of 14 bases.

This clonotype turned up a few times. V usage is TRBV6-6 and J usage is TRBJ1-1; TRBD1 might be the D (5 bases). The CDR3 loop spans 11 amino acids. Trimming removed 2 bases from V and 12 bases from J, with 10 bases in between. The germline gives CDR1 MNHNY, CDR2 SVGAGI (reference sequence). CDR3 nucleotide sequence: TGTGCCAGCAGTTACGGGGGGGAGACTTTCTTT. This codes for CASSYGGETFF.

This clonotype was counted only a few times. The CDR3 DNA sequence: TGTGCCAGCAGTAAAACTTCCTACACCGGGGAGCTGTTTTTT. This encodes CASSKTSYTGELFF. The rearrangement links TRBV12-3 or TRBV12-4 to TRBJ2-2; no clear D. Trimming left V 5 bases short and J 3 bases short, with 10 bases between. The CDR3 contains 14 residues.

This clonotype was detected only once. The chain uses TRBV7-6 and TRBJ2-1; the match to TRBD1 covers 9 bases. The V segment lost 5 bases and the J segment 9 bases; nucleotides outside the gene matches: 5. Germline V gene lookup returns CDR1 SGHVS and CDR2 FNYEAQ. The CDR3 runs 13 residues. The CDR3 DNA is TGTGCCAGCAGCGCCACAGGGGGCTCTGAGCAGTTCTTC. Translated, it gives CASSATGGSEQFF.

The chain employs TRBV7-2 and TRBJ2-7, with D possibly matching TRBD2 (5 bases). The CDR3 length is 14 residues. Trimming shortened V by 1 base and J by 5 bases, and 12 bases separated the two germline ends. The germline V gene has CDR1 SGHTA and CDR2 FQGNSA. CDR3 sequence: CASSLEIAWDEQYF. CDR3 coding DNA: TGTGCCAGCAGCTTAGAGATAGCGTGGGACGAGCAGTACTTC.

CDR3 region: CASSSSGRAYEQYF. The DNA of the CDR3 is TGTGCCAGCAGTTCTAGCGGGAGGGCCTACGAGCAGTACTTC. The V and J genes are TRBV7-9 and TRBJ2-7; 12 nucleotides match TRBD2. The CDR3 is 14 residues long. With 6 bases clipped from V and 2 bases from J, the junction kept 2 bases outside the gene matches. CDR1 is SEHNR, CDR2 FQNEAQ, per germline (reference sequence).

Only a few counts were recorded for this clonotype. The chain has TRBV20-1 and TRBJ2-7; TRBD2 matches at 8 bases. The CDR3 runs to 15 residues. V trimming: 0 bases; J trimming: 2 bases; junction bases outside the gene matches: 6. Germline V gene sequence: CDR1 DFQATT, CDR2 SNEGSKA (reference sequence). CDR3 in amino acids: CSARDGTGGPYEQYF. CDR3 nucleotides: TGCAGTGCTAGAGATGGGACGGGGGGGCCCTACGAGCAGTACTTC.

This clonotype occurred many times. This chain joins TRBV6-1 and TRBJ2-3, with D possibly TRBD2 on 7 matching bases. The CDR3 extends over 13 amino acids. V shed 8 bases and J shed 3 bases, with 12 bases lying between them. From germline, CDR1 is MNHNS and CDR2 SASEGT. The chain's CDR3 is CASYAGATDTQYF. CDR3 sequence (DNA): TGTGCCAGCTATGCGGGGGCAACAGATACGCAGTATTTT.

The chain recombines TRBV6-5 with TRBJ2-1; D unresolved. The V end was cut by 3 bases, the J end by 9 bases, with 9 bases between. The V gene's germline CDR1 is MNHEY and CDR2 SVGAGI. The CDR3 has 12 amino acids. CDR3 protein: CASSYSGGEQFF. The CDR3 nucleotides are TGTGCCAGCAGTTATTCGGGTGGTGAGCAGTTCTTC.

This clonotype was seen repeatedly, ten times or more. V is TRBV9 and J is TRBJ1-6, with D possibly being TRBD1 (5 bases). Trimming left V 3 bases short and J 8 bases short, with 18 bases between. Germline V gene lookup returns CDR1 SGDLS and CDR2 YYNGEE. This CDR3 is built from 16 residues. CDR3 nucleotide sequence: TGTGCCAGCAGCGCGAACAAAGGAGGAGGGGATTCACCCCTCCACTTT. Residues: CASSANKGGGDSPLHF.

This clonotype was seen more than once but under ten times. The chain employs TRBV7-9 and TRBJ1-6; D gene uncertain. The CDR3 is 12 amino acids. Deletions cut 0 bases from V and 9 bases from J, with 3 bases between. Germline loops: CDR1 SEHNR, CDR2 FQNEAQ (reference sequence). The CDR3 is CASSLAGSPLHF. As DNA, the CDR3 is TGTGCCAGCAGCTTAGCCGGTTCACCCCTCCACTTT.

The chain has TRBV7-9 and TRBJ2-1; the D gene is possibly TRBD1 (6 bases). Trimming shortened V by 5 bases and J by 8 bases, and 16 bases separated the two germline ends. This CDR3 has 14 amino acids. The V gene's germline CDR1 is SEHNR and CDR2 FQNEAQ (reference sequence). Here the CDR3 reads CASSPSRGVDEQFF. The DNA for the CDR3 is TGTGCCAGCAGCCCCAGCAGGGGCGTTGATGAGCAGTTCTTC.

The chain combines TRBV15 with TRBJ2-7; D unresolved. The CDR3 consists of 14 residues. From germline, CDR1 is LNHNV and CDR2 YYDKDF (reference sequence). V was trimmed by 5 bases and J by 0 bases, leaving 11 bases between them. The CDR3 loop is CATSDALVSYEQYF. DNA for the CDR3: TGTGCCACCAGCGACGCACTGGTCTCCTACGAGCAGTACTTC.

Concerning this clonotype itself: The junction does not match germline at one end; this may be a read error. V and J are TRBV4-1 and TRBJ2-4; 10 bases match TRBD1. This CDR3 has 14 amino acids. CDR1 and CDR2 from the germline V gene are MGHRA and YSYEKL. CDR3 nucleotides: TGCGCCAGCAGCTTCCGGGACAGGGGAGACATTCAGTGCTTC. It encodes CASSFRDRGDIQCF.

The chain joins TRBV4-2 to TRBJ2-7, with TRBD2 matching 11 bases. The CDR3 sequence is 16 residues long. The germline gives CDR1 LGHNA, CDR2 YNFKEQ. V dropped 0 bases and J dropped 5; count of bases not matched to a gene: 6. The CDR3: CASSQEGSGGADEQYF. For the CDR3, the DNA is TGTGCCAGCAGCCAAGAGGGTAGCGGGGGGGCGGACGAGCAGTACTTC.

By share of the sample, this clonotype is medium-sized. The chain carries TRBV6-2 or TRBV6-3 and TRBJ2-7; D unclear. Germline V gives CDR1 MNHEY, CDR2 SVGEGT. The CDR3 extends over 11 amino acids. Deletions cut 5 bases from V and 0 bases from J, with 2 bases between. This CDR3 reads CASSPSYEQYF. The CDR3 nucleotides are TGTGCCAGCAGTCCCTCCTACGAGCAGTACTTC.

This clonotype was seen only a few times. The chain combines TRBV7-9 with TRBJ2-3, with TRBD1 as a possible D gene (6 bases). Trimming cost V 0 bases and J 0 bases, with 10 bases left between them. Germline CDR1 is SEHNR and CDR2 is FQNEAQ (reference sequence). This CDR3 region has 16 residues. CDR3 protein: CASSLADSQSTDTQYF. CDR3 DNA sequence: TGTGCCAGCAGCTTAGCGGACAGCCAAAGCACAGATACGCAGTATTTT.

In this sample, this clonotype turned up a few times. CDR3 protein: CASSFSSGNEQYF. CDR3 nucleotide sequence: TGTGCCAGCAGTTTTTCGTCGGGAAACGAGCAGTACTTC. This chain uses TRBV12-3 or TRBV12-4 with TRBJ2-7; D might be TRBD2 (5 bases). The ends were cut back, 3 bases at V and 5 bases at J, with 11 bases in the middle. This CDR3 spans 13 amino acids.

The gene calls are TRBV29-1 and TRBJ1-1; tentative D call: TRBD1 (5 bases). CDR1 is SQVTM, CDR2 ANQGSEA, per germline. The CDR3 consists of 13 residues. The V end lost 2 bases, the J end lost 5 bases, and 12 bases lay between the germline ends. The CDR3 DNA reads as TGCAGCGTTGAACGGGGGAAGTCGACTGAAGCTTTCTTT. Encoded protein: CSVERGKSTEAFF.

In its sample, this clonotype was seen a few times. The gene calls are TRBV7-2 and TRBJ2-4; 14 nucleotides match TRBD2. Losses at the gene ends were 5 bases for V and 1 base for J; bases not matched to a gene: 4. From germline, CDR1 is SGHTA and CDR2 FQGNSA. This CDR3 region has 17 residues. The DNA for the CDR3 is TGTGCCAGCAGCCCGAGGACTAGCGGGAGGGCCAAAAACATTCAGTACTTC. It is translated as CASSPRTSGRAKNIQYF.

The chain employs TRBV4-3 and TRBJ2-1; D is undetermined. Trimming removed 1 base from V and 2 bases from J, with 12 bases in between. This CDR3 is 16 amino acids long. CDR1 is LGHNA and CDR2 is YSLEER in the germline V gene. The CDR3 sequence is CASSQAERTAYNEQFF. The CDR3 DNA is TGCGCCAGCAGCCAAGCTGAGCGTACAGCCTACAATGAGCAGTTCTTC.

This clonotype was detected a few times. This sequence joins TRBV2 and TRBJ2-3, with 10 positions matching TRBD2. In germline, CDR1 is SNHLY, CDR2 FYNNEI. Trimming at V came to 3 bases and at J to 0 bases, leaving 3 bases not matched to a gene. The CDR3 spans 16 residues. CDR3 bases: TGTGCCAGCAGTGAGACTAGCGGGCTTAGCACAGATACGCAGTATTTT. As protein: CASSETSGLSTDTQYF. The full variable domain, its missing parts supplied by reference TRBV2 and TRBJ2-3, is EPEVTQTPSHQVTQMGQEVILRCVPISNHLYFYWYRQILGQKVEFLVSFYNNEISEKSEIFDDQFSVERPDGSNFTLKIRSTKLEDSAMYFCASSETSGLSTDTQYFGPGTRLTVL.

A few counts support this clonotype. The genes are TRBV27 and TRBJ2-1; possible D gene TRBD1, 6 bases. Germline V gene lookup returns CDR1 MNHEY and CDR2 SMNVEV (reference sequence). V was shortened by 4 bases and J by 7 bases, with 8 bases between the two germline ends. The CDR3 covers 12 residues. The CDR3 spells CASSSGVNEQFF. CDR3 in DNA: TGTGCCAGCAGTTCAGGGGTAAATGAGCAGTTCTTC.

The chain couples TRBV27 to TRBJ2-1, with TRBD2 as a possible D gene (6 bases). CDR3 length equals 12 residues. The germline CDR1 and CDR2 sequences are MNHEY and SMNVEV (reference sequence). V dropped 4 bases and J dropped 5 bases, with 6 bases sitting between them. CDR3 nucleotides: TGTGCCAGCAGTTGGGGGGACAATGAGCAGTTCTTC. Translated, it gives CASSWGDNEQFF.